This paragraph covers one T cell receptor (beta chain) sequence. The data belong to a study of blood T cell repertoires in COVID-19. Study in general: PBMCs, B-cell-depleted T cells, or T cells provided the cDNA or gDNA that made up the material.

Original processing methods: Reference gene primer amplification gave nucleated cell count estimates. Assay used: immunoSEQ multiplex PCR; TCRdb lists only in-frame clones, some missing. Clone size and V and J calls were adopted from that table, with D and trimming inferred from the DNA. The table includes about 120,000 clones, around 87% detected once. The specimen sequenced was peripheral blood. This TCR was sampled from a woman in her seventies with acute or convalescent COVID-19.

In DNA, the CDR3 is TGTGCCAGCAGCTTAGATTGGGGGACTTCCTACGAGCAGTACTTC. Protein: CASSLDWGTSYEQYF. This chain links TRBV7-2 with TRBJ2-7; weak D call: TRBD2 (6 bases). Germline lookup yields CDR1 SGHTA and CDR2 FQGNSA. V was cut by 1 base and J by 1 base, with 11 bases left in between. The CDR3 consists of 15 residues. Based on the CDR3 plus reference TRBV7-2 and TRBJ2-7, the full variable domain is GAGVSQSPSNKVTEKGKDVELRCDPISGHTALYWYRQSLGQGLEFLIYFQGNSAPDKSGLPSDRFSAERTGGSVSTLTIQRTQQEDSAVYLCASSLDWGTSYEQYFGPGTRLTVT.